The sequence of this T cell receptor beta chain was determined in a study of shared clonotypes between healthy human individuals. Profiled with immunoSEQ multiplex PCR; TCRdb holds only in-frame clones, not every one. The data contain approximately 1,500,000 clones, 95% to 99% of them singletons. This clonotype originated in a young man in good health. Material for sequencing was naive CD4+ T cells sorted from blood. The subset is: CD45RA+ positively selected.

The chain's CDR3 is CASSGSRASGKYEQYF. Here the CDR3 DNA reads TGTGCCAGCAGTGGAAGTCGGGCTAGCGGGAAATACGAGCAGTACTTC. The V gene is TRBV2, the J gene TRBJ2-7; TRBD2 aligns across 9 bases. The CDR3 length is 16 residues. Losses at the gene ends were 4 bases for V and 4 bases for J; bases not matched to a gene: 11. Germline lookup yields CDR1 SNHLY and CDR2 FYNNEI. The full variable domain, its missing parts supplied by reference TRBV2 and TRBJ2-7, is EPEVTQTPSHQVTQMGQEVILRCVPISNHLYFYWYRQILGQKVEFLVSFYNNEISEKSEIFDDQFSVERPDGSNFTLKIRSTKLEDSAMYFCASSGSRASGKYEQYFGPGTRLTVT.